These 12 T cell receptor beta chains share one sample of origin, sequenced in a study of T cell repertoires in cytomegalovirus infection. Via MiXCR, TCRdb re-called the reads, giving one row per CDR3 protein. The sample holds 600,000 to 800,000 distinct CDR3 sequences, roughly 26% seen once. Sequenced: CD8+ T cells from PBMCs. The receptors come from a human donor in good health (CMV status not recorded). Some clones in this sample may be carry-over from other donors' samples.

This clonotype was recorded at least ten times. The rearrangement uses TRBV7-8 and TRBJ2-2; no reliable D call. The CDR3 has 14 residues. The germline CDR1 and CDR2 sequences are SGHVS and FQNEAQ. V was pared by 2 bases and J by 5 bases, with 9 bases between. CDR3 sequence reads: CASSLQTGTGELFF. CDR3 bases: TGTGCCAGCAGCTTACAGACGGGTACCGGGGAGCTGTTTTTT.

The V call is TRBV2, the J call TRBJ2-5, with D perhaps TRBD2 (5 bases). V was clipped by 1 base and J by 7 bases, with 10 bases between them. The CDR3 has 13 amino acids. The germline CDR1 and CDR2 sequences are SNHLY and FYNNEI. The CDR3 spells CASSEGRERTQYF. In nucleotides, the CDR3 is TGTGCCAGCAGTGAAGGTCGGGAACGGACCCAGTACTTC.

This sequence joins TRBV6-2 or TRBV6-3 and TRBJ2-2, with D perhaps matching TRBD2 (7 bases). CDR1 is MNHEY, CDR2 SVGEGT, per germline. Trimming removed 7 bases at V and 5 bases at J, with 20 bases between. This CDR3 contains 16 residues. CDR3 bases: TGTGCCAGCACCCCCACTGGGGGGGCGGGTACCGGGGAGCTGTTTTTT. This translates into CASTPTGGAGTGELFF.

This chain connects TRBV11-2 to TRBJ2-7; 9 nucleotides match TRBD2. From germline, CDR1 is SGHAT and CDR2 FQNNGV. This CDR3 is 14 amino acids long. The V segment lost 2 bases and the J segment 6 bases; nucleotides outside the gene matches: 5. The CDR3 DNA sequence: TGTGCCAGCAGCTTAACCGGGACTAGCCCCGAGCAGTACTTC. This encodes CASSLTGTSPEQYF.

V is TRBV24-1 and J is TRBJ2-7; tentative D call: TRBD2 (5 bases). The CDR3 covers 16 residues. Germline V gene data show CDR1 as KGHDR and CDR2 as SFDVKD. The germline V and J ends were trimmed by 0 bases and 4 bases, with 15 bases remaining between them. CDR3 nucleotides: TGTGCCACCAGTGATTTGATCCGGGGTTCGTGTTACGAGCAGTACTTC. As protein: CATSDLIRGSCYEQYF.

Worth noting for this clonotype: A single base separates this from a much larger clone, so it may be a read error. V gene TRBV7-8 combines with J gene TRBJ1-5, with a weak D call TRBD1 (6 bases). The CDR3 is 16 residues long. Germline V gives CDR1 SGHVS, CDR2 FQNEAQ. The CDR3 is CVSTPRGRVAHQPQHF. CDR3 DNA sequence: TGTGTCAGCACCCCACGGGGGCGAGTGGCTCATCAGCCCCAGCATTTT.

This clonotype occurred many times. The V gene is TRBV7-2, the J gene TRBJ2-3, with 8 positions matching TRBD2. Per germline, CDR1 SGHTA and CDR2 FQGNSA. The CDR3 contains 17 residues. After removal of 5 bases from V and 7 bases from J, the junction contained 17 bases not matched to a gene. Here the CDR3 reads CASSPSGGLVRPNTQYF. The CDR3 DNA is TGTGCCAGCAGCCCCAGCGGGGGTCTCGTTCGACCTAATACGCAGTATTTT.

The V call is TRBV29-1, the J call TRBJ2-6; D is ambiguous. CDR1 and CDR2 from the germline V gene are SQVTM and ANQGSEA. The V end lost 5 bases, the J end lost 0 bases, and 11 bases lay between the germline ends. The CDR3 loop spans 15 amino acids. CDR3 nucleotides: TGCAGCGTTCATCAGCCGCTCTCTGGGGCCAACGTCCTGACTTTC. Its protein product is CSVHQPLSGANVLTF.

Ten or more counts support this clonotype. The rearrangement joins TRBV12-3 or TRBV12-4 to TRBJ2-5, with D perhaps matching TRBD2 (6 bases). Trimming shortened V by 7 bases and J by 2 bases, and 14 bases separated the two germline ends. This CDR3 is 14 amino acids long. CDR3 protein: CASTSLAEQETQYF. The CDR3, as DNA: TGTGCCAGCACCAGCTTAGCGGAGCAAGAGACCCAGTACTTC.

This sequence joins TRBV6-2 or TRBV6-3 and TRBJ1-1, with TRBD1 matching over 8 bases. The CDR3 is made up of 13 amino acids. Germline CDR1 is MNHEY and CDR2 is SVGEGT. V shed 7 bases and J 4 bases; nucleotides not matched to a gene: 5. CDR3 protein: CASTGQGTTEAFF. CDR3 nucleotide sequence: TGTGCCAGCACTGGACAGGGAACCACTGAAGCTTTCTTT.

This clonotype showed up many times. The chain links TRBV11-1 to TRBJ2-7; D remains ambiguous. This CDR3 has 15 amino acids. CDR1 and CDR2 from the germline V gene are SGHAT and FQDESV (reference sequence). V lost 2 bases and J 3 bases, leaving 14 bases between the germline ends. The CDR3 nucleotides read TGTGCCAGCAGCTTATGGAGAGGAGCTAACTACGAGCAGTACTTC. Translated, it gives CASSLWRGANYEQYF.

V is TRBV4-3 and J is TRBJ2-5; no definite D call. CDR3 length: 15 amino acids. The germline V gene encodes CDR1 LGHNA and CDR2 YSLEER. V shed 0 bases and J shed 5 bases, with 13 bases lying between them. CDR3: CASSQDTRLRETQYF. In nucleotides, the CDR3 is TGCGCCAGCAGCCAAGATACCAGGCTCAGGGAGACCCAGTACTTC.